The source of this TCR beta chain is a study of control samples from healthy donors and cancer patients. The germline V and J ends were trimmed by 0 bases and 0 bases, with 9 bases remaining between them. The CDR3 has 16 residues. CDR1 and CDR2 (germline): MNHEY, SVGAGI. Clones were sequenced by immunoSEQ multiplex PCR, and TCRdb holds only the in-frame ones, with some missing. This sample has 150,000 to 200,000 clones; around 96% occur once, and the top ten carry 1%. The sequenced material came from blood. V and J are TRBV6-5 and TRBJ2-1; D call uncertain. The TCR was taken from a woman aged 30 to 39 in good health. In DNA form, the CDR3 reads TGTGCCAGCAGTTACTCTTTCGGTTTCTCCTACAATGAGCAGTTCTTC. Protein product: CASSYSFGFSYNEQFF.